This T cell receptor beta chain comes out of a study of blood T cell repertoires in COVID-19. Study-level information: Sites across the United States, Italy and Spain contributed samples from acute and convalescent COVID-19. The analysed material was cDNA or gDNA that came from T cells, B-cell-depleted T cells, or PBMCs.

Under the authors' procedure: By means of reference gene primer amplification, nucleated cell counts were estimated. Sequencing was performed with immunoSEQ multiplex PCR; in TCRdb, only in-frame clones are kept and a portion is missing. That table supplies the V and J calls and clone size; D and trimming were determined from the DNA. The sample records approximately 170,000 clones, under 85% being singletons. During active infection, Seattle patients enrolled and were then monitored through disease. The sample was peripheral blood. The receptor was isolated from a woman aged 70 to 79 with COVID-19, enrolled during active disease.

The chain's CDR3 is CASSLMSTGQETQYF. CDR3 DNA: TGCGCCAGCAGCTTGATGTCGACAGGACAAGAGACCCAGTACTTC. The gene calls are TRBV5-1 and TRBJ2-5, with D possibly TRBD1 on 6 matching bases. There are 15 residues in the CDR3. Germline V gives CDR1 SGHRS, CDR2 YFSETQ. The ends were cut back, 1 base at V and 2 bases at J, with 12 bases in the middle. The complete variable domain, with remaining parts taken from reference TRBV5-1 and TRBJ2-5, reads KAGVTQTPRYLIKTRGQQVTLSCSPISGHRSVSWYQQTPGQGLQFLFEYFSETQRNKGNFPGRFSGRQFSNSRSEMNVSTLELGDSALYLCASSLMSTGQETQYFGPGTRLLVL.